This entry concerns a single T cell receptor (beta chain). This sample also contains other DNA sequences that code for the same CDR3. TCRdb keeps only in-frame clones here, not all; method: immunoSEQ multiplex PCR. There are about 160,000 clones in the sample; under 90% occur only once, and about 4.3% lies in the top ten. This sample is drawn from a study of cytotoxic CD8 clonotypes in ibrutinib-treated CLL. This CDR3 is built from 14 residues. CDR1 SGDLS and CDR2 YYNGEE come from the germline V gene. V gave up 0 bases and J gave up 0 bases, with 6 bases separating them. The sample in question was PBMCs, obtained after 24 months of ibrutinib treatment. This receptor was identified in a human donor with chronic lymphocytic leukemia. The chain couples TRBV9 to TRBJ1-2; D ambiguous. CDR3 in amino acids: CASSVAGSNYGYTF. The CDR3, as DNA: TGTGCCAGCAGCGTAGCCGGATCTAACTATGGCTACACCTTC.